The count of the clone carrying this TCR beta chain is one. Its antigen is not known. Assay: immunoSEQ multiplex PCR; the TCRdb copy retains only in-frame clones and omits some. The sample holds about 160,000 clones, under 95% seen once. This sample stems from a study of OX40 agonist ivuxolimab in advanced cancers. Overall study: All patients had ivuxolimab intravenously every 2 weeks at 0.01 to 10 mg/kg.

Study-wide findings and caveats: Clonal expansion from baseline to week 6 occurred in both CD4+ and CD8+ T cells.

From germline, CDR1 is MDHEN and CDR2 SYDVKM. The CDR3 runs to 13 residues. The ends were cut back, 7 bases at V and 2 bases at J, with 10 bases in the middle. This clonotype originated in an adult with an advanced solid tumor such as melanoma, head and neck, liver or kidney cancer. The sequencing used CD4+ or CD8+ T cells sorted from blood, collected in a trial of the OX40 agonist ivuxolimab. The V gene is TRBV28, the J gene TRBJ2-3; D is undetermined. The CDR3: CASKKANTDTQYF. CDR3 nucleotides: TGTGCCAGCAAAAAGGCCAACACAGATACGCAGTATTTT.